Below, 25 T cell receptor beta chains from the same sample are listed, as sequenced in a study of T cell repertoires in cytomegalovirus infection. The antigens for these receptors are not known. One entry per CDR3 protein results from TCRdb running MiXCR on the reads. The sample lists fewer than 200,000 distinct CDR3 sequences, about 20% occurring once. Material: CD8+ T cells from cultured PBMCs, obtained from culture after CMV antigen stimulation. All receptors derive from a human donor in good health (CMV status not recorded). Some clones in this sample may be carry-over from other donors' samples.

The V call is TRBV7-2, the J call TRBJ2-3; D tentatively reads TRBD1 or TRBD2 (5 bases each). CDR3 length: 13 amino acids. From germline, CDR1 is SGHTA and CDR2 FQGNSA. Trimming shortened V by 6 bases and J by 8 bases, and 15 bases separated the two germline ends. CDR3 sequence reads: CASRLRERGTQYF. The DNA of the CDR3 is TGTGCCAGCAGACTCCGGGAAAGGGGTACGCAGTATTTT. Full variable domain (missing parts from reference TRBV7-2 and TRBJ2-3): GAGVSQSPSNKVTEKGKDVELRCDPISGHTALYWYRQSLGQGLEFLIYFQGNSAPDKSGLPSDRFSAERTGGSVSTLTIQRTQQEDSAVYLCASRLRERGTQYFGPGTRLTVL.

This chain uses TRBV12-3 or TRBV12-4 with TRBJ2-7, with D possibly called TRBD1 or TRBD2 (6 bases each). V was trimmed by 4 bases and J by 2 bases, leaving 12 bases between them. CDR3 size: 14 residues. The CDR3 region is CASSSPGATYEQYF. CDR3 nucleotides: TGTGCCAGCAGTTCGCCGGGGGCTACCTACGAGCAGTACTTC.

A few counts support this clonotype. This chain joins TRBV7-2 and TRBJ2-1; TRBD2 aligns across 7 bases. The CDR3 spans 15 residues. Losses at the gene ends were 3 bases for V and 2 bases for J; bases not matched to a gene: 4. Looked up from germline, CDR1 is SGHTA and CDR2 is FQGNSA. CDR3: CASSLGGGPYNEQFF. CDR3 DNA: TGTGCCAGCAGCTTGGGCGGGGGACCCTACAATGAGCAGTTCTTC.

J is TRBJ2-3 and V is TRBV12-3 or TRBV12-4; D might be TRBD2 (5 bases). Trimming removed 1 base from V and 1 base from J, with 12 bases in between. The CDR3 is 16 residues long. The CDR3 loop is CASSLDDFSGTDTQYF. CDR3 sequence (DNA): TGTGCCAGCAGTTTAGACGATTTTAGCGGCACAGATACGCAGTATTTT.

The V call is TRBV12-3 or TRBV12-4, the J call TRBJ2-1; no definite D call. This CDR3 spans 17 amino acids. Trimming stripped 1 base from V and 7 bases from J, with 20 bases between. The CDR3 sequence is CASSLGAGSWAWNEQFF. As DNA, the CDR3 is TGTGCCAGCAGTTTAGGAGCAGGCAGCTGGGCTTGGAATGAGCAGTTCTTC.

The chain employs TRBV2 and TRBJ1-2, with 9 bases matching TRBD1. Germline CDR1 and CDR2: SNHLY and FYNNEI. The CDR3 covers 15 residues. Trimming cost V 2 bases and J 6 bases; bases outside gene matches: 7. DNA of the CDR3: TGTGCCAGCAGTGAAACCAGGACAGGGGCCGATGGCTACACCTTC. The encoded protein is CASSETRTGADGYTF.

The CDR3 region has the DNA TGTGCCAGCAGCTTGGGGACTAGCGGCCAAGAGACCCAGTACTTC. Translated, it gives CASSLGTSGQETQYF. This rearrangement joins TRBV5-4 to TRBJ2-5; 10 bases are shared with TRBD2. Per the germline V gene, CDR1 is SGHNT and CDR2 is YYREEE (reference sequence). The CDR3 runs 15 residues. The V gene end was trimmed by 0 bases and the J gene end by 1 base; junction bases not matched to a gene: 0.

This clonotype appeared a few times. V is TRBV20-1 and J is TRBJ2-7; no reliable D call. The CDR3 consists of 14 residues. Per germline, CDR1 DFQATT and CDR2 SNEGSKA (reference sequence). Trimming left V 0 bases short and J 2 bases short, with 11 bases between. The CDR3 sequence is CSARDLQATYEQYF. In nucleotides, the CDR3 is TGCAGTGCTAGAGATCTCCAGGCCACCTACGAGCAGTACTTC.

The V and J genes are TRBV4-1 and TRBJ2-3; D gene uncertain. Germline V gene data show CDR1 as MGHRA and CDR2 as YSYEKL. The CDR3 extends over 14 amino acids. Trimming stripped 5 bases from V and 4 bases from J, with 13 bases between. CDR3 sequence reads: CASSYLPVPDTQYF. The CDR3, as DNA: TGCGCCAGCAGCTACCTTCCTGTGCCAGATACGCAGTATTTT.

The rearrangement uses TRBV6-8 and TRBJ1-5; 7 bases agree with TRBD1. The ends lost 5 bases at V and 3 bases at J; junction bases unmatched: 7. Germline-derived CDR1 and CDR2 are MNHGY and SAAAGT. The CDR3 sequence is 15 residues long. The CDR3 loop is CASSTTGAPNQPQHF. Here the CDR3 DNA reads TGTGCCAGCAGTACAACAGGGGCACCCAATCAGCCCCAGCATTTT.

As concerns this clonotype: A much larger clone differs from this one at a single base, so this may be a read error. The chain employs TRBV7-2 and TRBJ2-7; the D is unclear. The CDR3 is 16 amino acids. Germline V gene sequence: CDR1 SGHTA, CDR2 FQGNSA. CDR3 coding DNA: TGTGCCAGCAGCTCCGGACGTCCCAATTCCCCCTACGAGCAGAACTTC. This encodes CASSSGRPNSPYEQNF.

The rearrangement links TRBV12-3 or TRBV12-4 to TRBJ1-2, with D perhaps matching TRBD1 (5 bases). This CDR3 region has 11 residues. V lost 1 base, J lost 12 bases, and 9 bases lay in between. CDR3 coding DNA: TGTGCCAGCAGTTTAGGGGGGGTAGACACCTTC. Translated, it gives CASSLGGVDTF.

The chain couples TRBV20-1 to TRBJ1-4, with 8 bases aligning to TRBD1. The V segment lost 5 bases and the J segment 8 bases; nucleotides outside the gene matches: 7. The CDR3 is 13 residues long. The germline V gene has CDR1 DFQATT and CDR2 SNEGSKA (reference sequence). The CDR3 sequence is CSAPGQGKEKLFF. In DNA, the CDR3 is TGCAGTGCTCCAGGACAGGGTAAAGAAAAACTGTTTTTT.

The chain is built from TRBV7-8 and TRBJ1-5; no reliable D call. Trimming removed 1 base from V and 2 bases from J, with 9 bases in between. CDR1 and CDR2 (germline): SGHVS, FQNEAQ. This CDR3 spans 15 amino acids. Here the CDR3 reads CASSLVRQGNQPQHF. The DNA for the CDR3 is TGTGCCAGCAGCTTAGTAAGGCAGGGCAATCAGCCCCAGCATTTT.

This clonotype was found a few times. This rearrangement joins TRBV6-2 or TRBV6-3 to TRBJ1-1; no firm D call. The germline V gene encodes CDR1 MNHEY and CDR2 SVGEGT. Trimming took off 8 bases at V and 11 bases at J, with 15 bases between the two ends. CDR3 length equals 11 residues. The DNA for the CDR3 is TGTGCCAGCCAATCCGGGATCGGGGCTTTCTTT. Residues: CASQSGIGAFF.

This clonotype was recorded a few times. The chain combines TRBV2 with TRBJ2-3; 10 bases map to TRBD2. The junction had 15 bases not matched to a gene; V was cut back by 8 bases and J by 4 bases. This CDR3 is built from 17 residues. Germline CDR1 SNHLY, CDR2 FYNNEI. The DNA of the CDR3 is TGTGCCAGCGGCAACCTAGCGGGGGCTCCGGGCTCAGATACGCAGTATTTT. Translation gives CASGNLAGAPGSDTQYF.

In DNA form, the CDR3 reads TGCGCCAGCAGCCAGGCCTCCCCCCCACATCCCTCCTACAATGAGCAGTTCTTC. This gives the protein CASSQASPPHPSYNEQFF. V is TRBV4-1 and J is TRBJ2-1; D is unclear. Germline-derived CDR1 and CDR2 are MGHRA and YSYEKL. The CDR3 runs 18 residues. Deletions cut 3 bases from V and 0 bases from J, with 18 bases between.

CDR3 in DNA: TGTGCCAGCAGCTTTTTCGGGACAGACGAGCAGTACTTC. Translating gives CASSFFGTDEQYF. This chain connects TRBV7-6 to TRBJ2-7, with 7 nucleotides matching TRBD1. The CDR3 has 13 residues. V shed 3 bases and J 5 bases; nucleotides not matched to a gene: 4. CDR1 and CDR2 (germline): SGHVS, FNYEAQ.

The V and J genes are TRBV6-2 or TRBV6-3 and TRBJ1-5, with D hard to call. The germline V and J ends were trimmed by 8 bases and 3 bases, with 14 bases remaining between them. The CDR3 contains 14 residues. Germline lookup yields CDR1 MNHEY and CDR2 SVGEGT. In nucleotides, the CDR3 is TGTGCCAGCTCCATGGACGGCTCCAATCAGCCCCAGCATTTT. Translation gives CASSMDGSNQPQHF.

There are a few counts of this clonotype. This chain connects TRBV11-3 to TRBJ1-1, with 10 bases matching TRBD1. CDR1 and CDR2 from the germline V gene are SGHNT and YENEEA. There are 17 residues in the CDR3. After removal of 4 bases from V and 1 base from J, the junction contained 9 bases not matched to a gene. The CDR3 loop is CASSSEGTGVWNTEAFF. DNA for the CDR3: TGTGCCAGCAGCTCGGAGGGGACAGGGGTTTGGAACACTGAAGCTTTCTTT.

In this sample, this clonotype turned up a few times. This rearrangement joins TRBV4-1 to TRBJ2-7; either TRBD1 or TRBD2 may fit D (5 bases each). The CDR3 sequence is 14 residues long. Germline assignment: CDR1 MGHRA and CDR2 YSYEKL. The V and J ends lost 1 base and 4 bases respectively, with 11 bases between them. CDR3 bases: TGCGCCAGCAGCCAAGGAGGGACCCTTTACGAGCAGTACTTC. It is translated as CASSQGGTLYEQYF.

This clonotype has only a few counts. V usage is TRBV27 and J usage is TRBJ2-5; possible D gene TRBD1, 6 bases. This CDR3 spans 14 amino acids. Between the trimmed V and J ends, which lost 2 bases and 7 bases, there was a span of 14 bases. Germline V lookup: CDR1 MNHEY, CDR2 SMNVEV (reference sequence). CDR3 amino acids: CASSLTQGPGTQYF. The DNA of the CDR3 is TGTGCCAGCAGTTTAACGCAGGGGCCGGGGACCCAGTACTTC.

The V and J genes are TRBV6-5 and TRBJ2-2, with 13 nucleotides matching TRBD2. CDR1 is MNHEY and CDR2 is SVGAGI in the germline V gene. V lost 2 bases and J lost 3; bases outside the gene matches: 3. This CDR3 has 17 amino acids. The CDR3 here is CASSYPTSGGYTGELFF. The CDR3 nucleotides are TGTGCCAGCAGTTACCCGACTAGCGGGGGGTACACCGGGGAGCTGTTTTTT.

The chain combines TRBV7-9 with TRBJ2-6; D is ambiguous. Germline values: CDR1 SEHNR, CDR2 FQNEAQ (reference sequence). Deletions cut 5 bases from V and 4 bases from J, with 9 bases between. This CDR3 has 14 amino acids. Here the CDR3 DNA reads TGTGCCAGCAGCCATGGACGGGGGGCCAACGTCCTGACTTTC. The encoded protein is CASSHGRGANVLTF.

The J gene is TRBJ1-2, the V gene TRBV7-2; perhaps TRBD1 as D (5 bases). In germline, CDR1 is SGHTA, CDR2 FQGNSA. This CDR3 is 15 amino acids long. With 4 bases removed from V and 4 bases from J, the gap between germline ends came to 16 bases. The DNA for the CDR3 is TGTGCCAGCAGCTCTGGAGAAGCAGGGTTCTATGGCTACACCTTC. It yields the protein CASSSGEAGFYGYTF.